This T cell receptor (beta chain) was captured by sequencing in a study of blood T cell repertoires in COVID-19 (dated by TCRdb to 2019 to 2021). With regard to the full study: Samples from collaborators originated in the United States, Italy and Spain and spanned both the acute and convalescent phases of COVID-19. A freely available public database, intended as a resource for researchers studying the immune response to SARS-CoV-2, is where the repertoires were released. Deeply sampled blood TCRbeta repertoires from subjects exposed to, actively infected with, or recovered from COVID-19 were included in the dataset. The material from the prospective study consisted of cDNA or gDNA derived from T cells, B-cell-depleted T cells, or PBMCs. A de-identified subject ID, COVID-19 status, age in years and sex were almost always included in the sample metadata. Samples came from the ongoing ImmuneRACE study (first 160 participants) plus 1,254 subjects from 6 global collaborators. HLA class I and class II types, where available, came from metadata supplied by the sample provider rather than from assay-based typing.

The immunoSEQ Assay, a bias-controlled multiplex PCR, was used to amplify TCRbeta CDR3 regions from genomic DNA. The authors' pipeline ran thus. The number of nucleated cells in each sample was estimated by amplification of reference gene primers within the assay. To quantify the absolute abundance of each unique TCRbeta CDR3 rearrangement, sequence reads were collapsed and filtered. For each sample, productive Simpson clonality was calculated by taking the square root of Simpson's diversity index across productive rearrangements. TCRdb's version of the immuneACCESS table is confined to in-frame rearrangements and falls short of the full clone set. An unresolved V gene accounts for under half of the shortfall where checked; the remainder is of unknown origin. V and J calls and clone size are those listed in that table; D and trimming were worked out from the DNA. Here the sample has about 350,000 clones; about nine tenths occur a single time. The top ten clones comprise about 0.94% of the sample.

What the work shows at the level of the full study, not this receptor alone: Clinical and demographic metadata were provided uncurated, with the amount varying by source and participant.

Enrolling through a virtual design, the prospective study's participants ranged in age from roughly 18 to 95 years and lived across 24 United States geographic areas. To assign participants to cohorts, the prospective study relied on clinical history that participants themselves reported in a screening survey and a study questionnaire. Exposed participants were defined as having been in contact with someone with a PCR-confirmed or clinician-diagnosed COVID-19 case within 2 weeks of study entry. Mobile phlebotomists in the prospective study collected whole blood, serum and a nasopharyngeal or oropharyngeal swab from every participant. Additional blood draws and questionnaires over an approximately two-month period could optionally be provided by prospective study participants. Prospective study blood samples were shipped either frozen or at room temperature before DNA extraction. This clone turned up a few times. Its antigen remains undetermined. No much larger clone exists at a distance of one base, and base qualities are not known.

The source is a woman under 40 who had been exposed to COVID-19. The sample taken for sequencing was PBMCs or T cells enriched from blood (not recorded which).

The DNA sequence is TGTGCCAGCAGCTGGACAGGGGATCGGACTGAAAAACTGTTTTTT. Its protein product is CASSWTGDRTEKLFF. The chain links TRBV5-5 with TRBJ1-4; a stretch of 9 junction bases matches TRBD1. The CDR3 covers 15 residues, taking in both the cysteine and the phenylalanine. Solely the CDR3 DNA is kept, with 45 bases framed from the first base. The germline V gene (reference sequence) specifies SGHKS as CDR1 and YYEKEE as CDR2. The germline V and J ends show losses of 3 bases and 7 bases respectively, and no gene match explains 7 bases of the junction.